The T cell receptor (beta chain) under discussion was sequenced for a study of chronic HIV infection and antiretroviral therapy. This clonotype was counted many times. TCRdb independently ran MiXCR on the 5' RACE reads; one entry per CDR3 protein. This table has 25,000 to 35,000 distinct CDR3 sequences, roughly 9.1% appearing once. The specimen was peripheral blood. This TCR derives from an adult who had HIV and had not received antiretroviral therapy, or was an uninfected healthy control (not recorded which).

The CDR3 loop reads CASREQTHNEQFF. The DNA for the CDR3 is TGTGCCAGCAGAGAGCAAACCCACAATGAGCAGTTCTTC. The chain uses TRBV6-5 and TRBJ2-1; D is undetermined. Germline V CDR1 and CDR2: MNHEY, SVGAGI. The V end lost 6 bases, the J end lost 5 bases, and 11 bases lay between the germline ends. The CDR3 consists of 13 residues.